This T cell receptor beta chain derives from a study of cytomegalovirus exposure and HLA in healthy donors. General study points: A list of 150 or so TCR beta chains associated with cytomegalovirus was given. Most TCR sequences were seen very rarely across donors, but some public TCRs occurred in many.

CDR1 is MRHNA and CDR2 is SNTAGT in the germline V gene. The V end was cut by 7 bases, the J end by 2 bases, with 14 bases between. The CDR3 covers 14 residues. This table comes from immunoSEQ multiplex PCR, and its TCRdb copy is limited to in-frame clones, with some not included. The sample holds approximately 230,000 clones, about 90% seen once. Points on this clone: No antigen is known for it.

V is TRBV6-4 and J is TRBJ1-1; D not resolved. This TCR was sampled from a man younger than 35 in good health and CMV-seropositive. Material for sequencing was PBMCs. The DNA of the CDR3 is TGTGCCAGCACCTCGGCCCCAGGAAACACTGAAGCTTTCTTT. Its protein product is CASTSAPGNTEAFF.